This TCR beta chain was found in a study of blood T cell repertoires in COVID-19. The trim removed 1 base at V and 0 bases at J, leaving 2 bases unmatched. Germline V gives CDR1 SGHRS, CDR2 YFSETQ. This CDR3 has 16 residues. Method: immunoSEQ multiplex PCR; TCRdb's copy keeps in-frame clones and lacks some. The data show nearly 110,000 clones, around nine tenths seen once. The sample was peripheral blood. The receptor's source is a woman in her 30s with acute or convalescent COVID-19. The chain combines TRBV5-1 with TRBJ1-4, with 8 bases that match TRBD1. CDR3: CASSLQGAATNEKLFF. The CDR3, as DNA: TGCGCCAGCAGCTTGCAGGGGGCAGCAACTAATGAAAAACTGTTTTTT.